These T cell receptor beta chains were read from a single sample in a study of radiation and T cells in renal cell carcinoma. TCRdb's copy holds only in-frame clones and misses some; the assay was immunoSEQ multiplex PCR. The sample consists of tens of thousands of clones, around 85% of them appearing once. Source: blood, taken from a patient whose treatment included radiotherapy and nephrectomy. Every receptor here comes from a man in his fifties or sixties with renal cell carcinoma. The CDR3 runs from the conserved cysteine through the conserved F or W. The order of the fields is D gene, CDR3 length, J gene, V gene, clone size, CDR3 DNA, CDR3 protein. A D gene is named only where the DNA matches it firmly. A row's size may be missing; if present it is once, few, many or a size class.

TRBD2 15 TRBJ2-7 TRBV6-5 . TGTGCCAGCAGTTATTGGGAGGGCACTCTGGACGAGCAGTACTTC CASSYWEGTLDEQYF
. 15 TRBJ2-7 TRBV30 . TGTGCCTGGAGGGCTTTGCGCGGAAGCTCCTACGAGCAGTACTTC CAWRALRGSSYEQYF
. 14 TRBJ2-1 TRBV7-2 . TGTGCCAGCAGCCCTGCAATGACCTACAATGAGCAGTTCTTC CASSPAMTYNEQFF
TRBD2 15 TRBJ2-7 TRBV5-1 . TGCGCCAGCAGCTTGGTAGGGGAGGGCCTACGCGAGCAGTACTTC CASSLVGEGLREQYF
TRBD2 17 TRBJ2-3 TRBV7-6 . TGTGCCAGCAGCTTAGTCGCGACGGGAGGATTCACAGATACGCAGTATTTT CASSLVATGGFTDTQYF
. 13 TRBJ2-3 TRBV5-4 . TGTGCCAGCACCACCCTAGCGACAGATACGCAGTATTTT CASTTLATDTQYF
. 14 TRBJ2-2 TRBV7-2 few TGTGCCAGCAGCTTAGACCCGAACACCGGGGAGCTGTTTTTT CASSLDPNTGELFF
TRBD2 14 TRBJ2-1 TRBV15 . TGTGCCACCAGCTCCCTGGGACTAGGGAATGAGCAGTTCTTC CATSSLGLGNEQFF
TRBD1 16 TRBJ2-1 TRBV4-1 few TGCGCCAGCAGCCAAGATCCACAGGGGGCTCGAAATGAGCAGTTCTTC CASSQDPQGARNEQFF
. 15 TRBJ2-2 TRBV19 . TGTGCCACACGAATGCAATTTCAGTACACCGGGGAGCTGTTTTTT CATRMQFQYTGELFF
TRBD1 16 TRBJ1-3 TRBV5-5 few TGTGCCAGCAGCTTGACCGGACAGGGCATAGGAAACACCATATATTTT CASSLTGQGIGNTIYF
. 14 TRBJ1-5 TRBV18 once TGTGCCAGCTCACCGACGGGGGCTGATCAGCCCCAGCATTTT CASSPTGADQPQHF
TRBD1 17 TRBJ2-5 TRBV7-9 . TGTGCCAGCAGCCCGGGACAGGGGGCCTACAGCCAAGAGACCCAGTACTTC CASSPGQGAYSQETQYF
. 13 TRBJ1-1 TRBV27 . TGTGCCAGCAGTTGGGACCAGAACACTGAAGCTTTCTTT CASSWDQNTEAFF
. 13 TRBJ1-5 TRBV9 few TGTGCCAGCAGCGTAACAGGGTTCCAGCCCCAGCATTTT CASSVTGFQPQHF
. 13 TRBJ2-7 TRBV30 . TGTGCCTGGAGCGCAAGCGCGCAGGGCGCGCCAGTTTTC CAWSASAQGAPVF
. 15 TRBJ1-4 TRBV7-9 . TGTGCCAGCAGCACTGGGGCAGGCACTAATGAAAAACTGTTTTTT CASSTGAGTNEKLFF
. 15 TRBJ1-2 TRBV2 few TGTGCCAGCAGTGAAGGGCACGGGGTATTGGATGGCTACACCTTC CASSEGHGVLDGYTF
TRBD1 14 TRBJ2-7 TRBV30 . TGTGCCTGGAGTCCCGGGACAGGGAACGCCGAGCAGTACTTC CAWSPGTGNAEQYF
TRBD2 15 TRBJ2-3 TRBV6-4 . TGTGCCAGCAGTGCGGGGACTAGCGGGGCAGATACGCAGTATTTT CASSAGTSGADTQYF
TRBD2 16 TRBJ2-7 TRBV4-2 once TGTGCCAGCAGCCAAACCCTGCGGGGGAGCTCCTACGAGCAGTACTTC CASSQTLRGSSYEQYF
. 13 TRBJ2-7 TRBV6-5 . TGTGCCAGCAGCGGGGCGGGTCCGCGCGAGCAGTACTTC CASSGAGPREQYF
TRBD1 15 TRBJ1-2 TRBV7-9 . TGTGCCAGCAGCTTAGCGGGACAGGGGGCCTATGGCTACACCTTC CASSLAGQGAYGYTF
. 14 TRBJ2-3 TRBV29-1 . TGCAGCGTTGAGCAGGGGAGGGGGGCAGATACGCAGTATTTT CSVEQGRGADTQYF
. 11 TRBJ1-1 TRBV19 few TGTGCCAGTAGACACAGGGTAGAAGCTTTCTTT CASRHRVEAFF
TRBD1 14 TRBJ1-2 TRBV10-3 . TGTGCCATCAGTGAGTCAACAGGGGGTCTTGGCTACACCTTC CAISESTGGLGYTF
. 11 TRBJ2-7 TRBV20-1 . TGCAGTGCCGGGGCGGGGTACGAGCAGTACTTC CSAGAGYEQYF
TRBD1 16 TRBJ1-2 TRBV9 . TGTGCCAGCAGCGGAACTCGGACAGGGTTGGCCTATGGCTACACCTTC CASSGTRTGLAYGYTF
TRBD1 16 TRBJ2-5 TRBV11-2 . TGTGCCAGCAGGCCTGACAGGGGGGTATATCGGGAGACCCAGTACTTC CASRPDRGVYRETQYF
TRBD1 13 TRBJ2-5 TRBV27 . TGTGCCAGCAGTTCGGGACAGCAAGAGACCCAGTACTTC CASSSGQQETQYF
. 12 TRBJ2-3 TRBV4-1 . TGCGCCAGCAGCCAAGCGGTTGATACGCAGTATTTT CASSQAVDTQYF
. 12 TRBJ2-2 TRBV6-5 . TGTGCCAGCAGCCGGACGGCCGGGGAGCTGTTTTTT CASSRTAGELFF
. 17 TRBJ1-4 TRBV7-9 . TGTGCCAGCAGCTTAGCGACGAATGTTGCAACTAATGAAAAACTGTTTTTT CASSLATNVATNEKLFF
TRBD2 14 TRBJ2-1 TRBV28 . TGTGCCAGCAGAAGCGGGAACTCCTACAATGAGCAGTTCTTC CASRSGNSYNEQFF
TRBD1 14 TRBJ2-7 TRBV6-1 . TGTGCCAGCAGTGCGACAGGGGAAGGACGCGAGCAGTACTTC CASSATGEGREQYF
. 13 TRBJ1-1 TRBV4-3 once TGCGCCAGCAGCCAAATCACGGGGGCTGAAGCTTTCTTT CASSQITGAEAFF
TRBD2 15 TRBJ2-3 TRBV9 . TGTGCCAGCACCCCAGCGGGAGGTGTGACAGATACGCAGTATTTT CASTPAGGVTDTQYF
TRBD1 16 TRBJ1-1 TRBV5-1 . TGCGCCAGCAGCTTACGGACAGGGGGGCGGAACACTGAAGCTTTCTTT CASSLRTGGRNTEAFF
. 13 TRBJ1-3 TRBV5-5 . TGTGCCAGCAGCTTGCCCACTCGAAACACCATATATTTT CASSLPTRNTIYF
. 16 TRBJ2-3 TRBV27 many TGTGCCAGCAGTTACGGCAAAATTCCGACCACAGATACGCAGTATTTT CASSYGKIPTTDTQYF
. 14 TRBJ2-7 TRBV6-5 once TGTGCCAGCAGTACACAAAGACTCACCTACGAGCAGTACTTC CASSTQRLTYEQYF
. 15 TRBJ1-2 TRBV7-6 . TGTGCCAGCAGCTTAGCGCCAGGGTCGGGCTATGGCTACACCTTC CASSLAPGSGYGYTF
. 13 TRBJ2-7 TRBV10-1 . TGCGCCAGCGAAGGACTGAGCTCCTACGAGCAGTACTTC CASEGLSSYEQYF
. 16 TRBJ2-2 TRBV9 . TGTGCCAGCAGCGTAGGTCCTAGCCGGAACACCGGGGAGCTGTTTTTT CASSVGPSRNTGELFF
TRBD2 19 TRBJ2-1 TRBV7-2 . TGTGCCAGCAGCCCCCGAGGGACTAGCGGGGGAGGATCCTACAATGAGCAGTTCTTC CASSPRGTSGGGSYNEQFF